This section outlines one T cell receptor beta chain sequence together with its context. Other DNA sequences in this sample translate to the same CDR3. This sample is drawn from a study of T cell responses to AZD1222 COVID-19 vaccine. Deletions cut 0 bases from V and 3 bases from J, with 10 bases between. This CDR3 spans 14 amino acids. CDR1 SGHRS and CDR2 YFSETQ come from the germline V gene. Only in-frame clones appear in the TCRdb table, and some are missing; sequencing was by immunoSEQ multiplex PCR. The repertoire holds more than 85,000 clones, with nearly 90% as singletons. The sample here was peripheral blood, taken on day 0 of MenACWY control vaccination. The clonotype comes from an adult in good health. V and J are TRBV5-1 and TRBJ2-7; possibly TRBD1 for D (7 bases). CDR3 sequence (DNA): TGCGCCAGCAGCTTGGGACAGGGAGGCTACGAGCAGTACTTC. This codes for CASSLGQGGYEQYF.